The following is a TCR beta chain sequence with its context. Antigen: not known. This record comes from a study of blood T cells in healthy people across ages. Study results and limitations: Long-lived donors exceeded aged donors in naive CD4+ cells and diversity.

Combining a sample-barcoded 5' primer with a J-beta primer mix, a second PCR ran for roughly 7 to 12 cycles. Unique molecular identifiers of 12 random nucleotides labeled each cDNA. Each sample yielded at least 2.5 million CDR3-containing paired-end reads. TCRdb processed the 5' RACE reads anew with MiXCR; each CDR3 protein has one entry. The repertoire has 1.5 million to 2 million distinct CDR3 sequences, about 32% of them found once; the top ten carry approximately 11%. Each sample yielded at least 5.5 micrograms of PBMC total RNA. The CDR3 contains 14 residues. V lost 3 bases, J lost 4 bases, and 4 bases stayed unmatched.

The sequence was obtained from a woman aged 25 to 39 in good health. This chain connects TRBV12-3 or TRBV12-4 to TRBJ1-1; 8 bases agree with TRBD1. Sequenced sample: blood. The DNA for the CDR3 is TGTGCCAGCAGTTTTCAGGGGGCCGCCACTGAAGCTTTCTTT. Protein product: CASSFQGAATEAFF.